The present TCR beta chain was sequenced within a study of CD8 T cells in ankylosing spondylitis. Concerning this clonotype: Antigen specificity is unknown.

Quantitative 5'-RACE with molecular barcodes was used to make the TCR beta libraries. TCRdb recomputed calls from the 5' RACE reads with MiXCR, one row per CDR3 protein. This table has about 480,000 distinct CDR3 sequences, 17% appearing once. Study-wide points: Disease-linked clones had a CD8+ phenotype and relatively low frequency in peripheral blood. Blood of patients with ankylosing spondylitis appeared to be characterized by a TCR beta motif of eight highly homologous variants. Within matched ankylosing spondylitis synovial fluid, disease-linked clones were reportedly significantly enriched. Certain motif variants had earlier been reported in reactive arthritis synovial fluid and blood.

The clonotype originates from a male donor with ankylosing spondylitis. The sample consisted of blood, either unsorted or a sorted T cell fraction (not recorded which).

The CDR3 nucleotides are TGTGCCAGCAGTGAAGAACAACGCACCTACGAGCAGTACTTC. This sequence encodes CASSEEQRTYEQYF. The chain recombines TRBV6-1 with TRBJ2-7; D gene ambiguous. The V end was cut by 1 base, the J end by 2 bases, with 9 bases between. This CDR3 has 14 amino acids. Germline loops: CDR1 MNHNS, CDR2 SASEGT.